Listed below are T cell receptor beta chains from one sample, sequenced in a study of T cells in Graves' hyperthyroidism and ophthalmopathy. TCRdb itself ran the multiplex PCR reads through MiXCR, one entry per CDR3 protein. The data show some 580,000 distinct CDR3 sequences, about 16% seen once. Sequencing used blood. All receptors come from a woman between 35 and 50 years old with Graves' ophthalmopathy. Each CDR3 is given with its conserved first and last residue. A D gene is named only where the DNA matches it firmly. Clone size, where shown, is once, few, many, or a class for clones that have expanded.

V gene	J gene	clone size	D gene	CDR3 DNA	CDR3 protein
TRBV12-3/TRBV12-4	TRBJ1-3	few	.	TGTGCCAGCTTATCGGGGGGGGGGGTAACAGGGTTCCTCTCTGGAAACACCATATATTTT	CASLSGGGVTGFLSGNTIYF
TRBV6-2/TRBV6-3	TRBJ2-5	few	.	TGTGCCAGCAGTAACCGGTACCAAGAGACCCAGTACTTC	CASSNRYQETQYF
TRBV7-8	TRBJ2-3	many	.	TGTGCCAGCAGACAAGGACCGCTGATTGTTGATACGCAGTATTTT	CASRQGPLIVDTQYF
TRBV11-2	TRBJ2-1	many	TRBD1	TGTGCCAGCAGCTTTAAGGGACAGGGGGCGCGCAATGAGCAGTTCTTC	CASSFKGQGARNEQFF
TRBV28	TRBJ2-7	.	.	TGTGCCAGCAGTTTTTCGGGAGTAGCCTACGAGCAGTACTTC	CASSFSGVAYEQYF
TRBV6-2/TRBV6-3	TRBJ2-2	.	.	TGTGCCAGCAGTTACGGTCAGGGGTTGGGGGAGCTGTTTTTT	CASSYGQGLGELFF
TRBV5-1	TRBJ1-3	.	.	TGCGCCAGCAGAAGCGACTACTCTGGAAACACCATATATTTT	CASRSDYSGNTIYF
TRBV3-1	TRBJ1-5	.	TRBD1	TGTGCCAGCAGCCAATCAGGGGGCAAACAGCCCCAGCATTTT	CASSQSGGKQPQHF
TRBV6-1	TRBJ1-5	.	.	TGTGCCAGCTCATTGGGGACATTGTATAGCAATCAGCCCCAGCATTTT	CASSLGTLYSNQPQHF
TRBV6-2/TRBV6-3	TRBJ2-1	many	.	TGTGCCAGCAGTTACGTTCGGGGTGGACTTTCCTATGAGCAGTTCTTC	CASSYVRGGLSYEQFF
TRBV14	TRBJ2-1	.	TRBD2	TGTGCCAGCAGCCAAGGCCTTGGACTAGCGGGAGGAGTGGGCAATGAGCAGTTCTTC	CASSQGLGLAGGVGNEQFF
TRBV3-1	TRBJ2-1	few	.	TGTGCCAGCAGCCAAACCGGGGCAGCTGGTGAGCAGTTCTTC	CASSQTGAAGEQFF
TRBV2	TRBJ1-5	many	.	TGTGCCAGCAGACAGAGTAGCAATCAGCCCCAGCATTTT	CASRQSSNQPQHF
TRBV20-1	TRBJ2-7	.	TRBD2	TGCAGTGCTAGAGGTTTCGGGGGGGACTCCTACGAGCAGTACTTC	CSARGFGGDSYEQYF
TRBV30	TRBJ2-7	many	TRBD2	TGTGCCTGGAGGCATCCGACGGGGGGACGGCGCGAGCAGTACTTC	CAWRHPTGGRREQYF
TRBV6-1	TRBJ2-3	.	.	TGTGCCAGCAGTGCGCCGCCGATGGGAGATACGCAGTATTTT	CASSAPPMGDTQYF
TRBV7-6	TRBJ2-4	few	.	TGTGCCAGCAGCTTAGGACCTGCCCGGGGACGAGCCAAAAACATTCAGTACTTC	CASSLGPARGRAKNIQYF
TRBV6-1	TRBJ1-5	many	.	TGTGCCACTGGGGCGGGATTCAATCAGCCCCAGCATTTT	CATGAGFNQPQHF
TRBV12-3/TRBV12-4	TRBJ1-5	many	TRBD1	TGTGCCAGCAGCCCCCGGACAGGGGTAAATCAGCCCCAGCATTTT	CASSPRTGVNQPQHF
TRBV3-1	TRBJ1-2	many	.	TGTGCCAGCAGAGACGTGGGATCTGCCGGCTACACCTTC	CASRDVGSAGYTF
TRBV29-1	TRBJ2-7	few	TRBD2	TGCAGCGCGGGAGGGCCCAGCTACGAGCAGTACTTC	CSAGGPSYEQYF
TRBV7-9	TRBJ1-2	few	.	TGTGCCAGCAGCTTAGATGGCGGAGCCTATGGCTACACCTTC	CASSLDGGAYGYTF
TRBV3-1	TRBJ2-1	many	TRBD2	TGTGCCAGCAGCCAAGACGGGGGGTCGAAGCAGTTCTTC	CASSQDGGSKQFF
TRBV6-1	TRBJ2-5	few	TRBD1	TGTGCCACCCACAGGGGCCCGGGGACCCAGTACTTC	CATHRGPGTQYF
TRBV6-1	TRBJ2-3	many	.	TGTGCCAGCAGTGAAGGAGAGCCCACAGATACGCAGTATTTT	CASSEGEPTDTQYF
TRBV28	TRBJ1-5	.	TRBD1	TGTGCCAGCAGTTTCGGACAGGTCCTCAATCAGCCCCAGCATTTT	CASSFGQVLNQPQHF
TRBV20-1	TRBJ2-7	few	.	TGCAGTGCTAGACGGCAGGCCTACGAGCAGTACTTC	CSARRQAYEQYF
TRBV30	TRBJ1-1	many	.	TGTGCCTGGAACCTGACACCTATGAACACTGAAGCTTTCTTT	CAWNLTPMNTEAFF
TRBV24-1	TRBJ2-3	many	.	TGTGCCACCAGTGGGCGGGGCCCCACAGATACGCAGTATTTT	CATSGRGPTDTQYF
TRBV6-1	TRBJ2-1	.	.	TGTGCCAGCAGTCGTCAGGGGAGTGAGCAGTTCTTC	CASSRQGSEQFF
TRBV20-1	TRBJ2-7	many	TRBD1	TGCAGTGCCAAAGACCCCGGGACAGGGCCCTACGAGCAGTACTTC	CSAKDPGTGPYEQYF
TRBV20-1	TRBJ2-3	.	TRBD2	TGCAGTGCTAGACCACTAGCGGACAGCACAGATACGCAGTATTTT	CSARPLADSTDTQYF
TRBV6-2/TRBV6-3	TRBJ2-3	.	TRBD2	TGTGCCAGCAGTTACACACTAGCGGGGGGCACAGATACACAGTATTTT	CASSYTLAGGTDTQYF
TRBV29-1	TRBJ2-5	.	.	TGCAGCATCGGGGGAGAGACCCAGTACTTC	CSIGGETQYF
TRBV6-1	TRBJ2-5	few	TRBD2	TGTGCCAGCAGTGGGGAACGGGGGGACCAAGAGACCCAGTACTTC	CASSGERGDQETQYF